Below, one TCR beta chain is given with its context. Its antigen is not identified. Expressed TCRB transcripts were sequenced after all isolated RNA was converted to cDNA. Some clones are missing from TCRdb's copy, which holds only in-frame ones; the method was immunoSEQ multiplex PCR. The table includes about 470,000 clones, 30% detected once. Staining for CD45RO/CCR7/CD25/CD127/CD95/CD27 allowed sorting of CD4+ naive, central memory, regulatory and stem cell-like memory cells. This CDR3 region has 14 residues. Trimming left V 0 bases short and J 7 bases short, with 15 bases between. Germline V gene sequence: CDR1 GTSNPN, CDR2 SVGIG (reference sequence). The sample comes from a study of beta chain features in type 1 diabetes. Study summary: Examination of sorted cells across all samples involved roughly 100 million cells. The study, taken as a whole, reports: The study found moderately but significantly shorter TCRB CDR3s in all four CD4+ subsets of Type 1 diabetes patients. Overrepresentation of cells with high TCR expression could result from cDNA sequencing.

This chain links TRBV30 with TRBJ2-5; tentative D call: TRBD2 (7 bases). The sequencing input was naive CD4+ T cells from blood. The sequence derives from a man in his late teens or twenties in good health. CDR3 sequence: CAWSVGGPGRTQYF. CDR3 bases: TGTGCCTGGAGTGTCGGGGGGCCCGGGAGGACCCAGTACTTC.